Below are 26 T cell receptor beta chains sequenced from a single sample in a study of T cell changes during pregnancy in multiple sclerosis. Profiling relied on immunoSEQ multiplex PCR, and the TCRdb table lists in-frame clones only, not all of them. Among approximately 100,000 clones listed, about 94% were seen once. The sequencing here drew on peripheral blood, taken before pregnancy. Every receptor here comes from a female donor with multiple sclerosis, enrolled in a pregnancy study.

The chain joins TRBV10-3 to TRBJ1-1; 7 bases map to TRBD1. Losses at the gene ends were 6 bases for V and 1 base for J; bases not matched to a gene: 8. This CDR3 region has 15 residues. Per the germline V gene, CDR1 is ENHRY and CDR2 is SYGVKD. The CDR3 reads CAIRAETGENTEAFF. In DNA form, the CDR3 reads TGTGCCATCAGGGCCGAAACAGGGGAGAACACTGAAGCTTTCTTT.

This clone was counted a single time. The chain has TRBV11-2 and TRBJ2-5; D might be TRBD2 (6 bases). V was clipped by 5 bases and J by 3 bases, with 13 bases between them. There are 14 residues in the CDR3. Germline values: CDR1 SGHAT, CDR2 FQNNGV. CDR3 in amino acids: CASSPPGGEETQYF. As DNA, the CDR3 is TGTGCCAGCAGCCCGCCCGGCGGGGAAGAGACCCAGTACTTC.

This clone was counted once. The gene calls are TRBV19 and TRBJ1-1, with a tentative D call TRBD1 (6 bases). V lost 3 bases, J lost 4 bases, and 12 bases lay in between. CDR1 and CDR2 (germline): LNHDA, SQIVND (reference sequence). The CDR3 is made up of 14 amino acids. CDR3 residues: CASSIPTGSTEAFF. In nucleotides, the CDR3 is TGTGCCAGTAGTATCCCGACAGGATCCACTGAAGCTTTCTTT.

This chain joins TRBV6-5 and TRBJ1-2; D gene uncertain. The CDR3 contains 15 residues. Germline assignment: CDR1 MNHEY and CDR2 SVGAGI. V was trimmed by 6 bases and J by 5 bases, leaving 19 bases between them. CDR3 DNA sequence: TGTGCCAGCAGATACCCCTCCGGGGTACGGTATGGCTACACCTTC. This sequence encodes CASRYPSGVRYGYTF.

This chain uses TRBV15 with TRBJ2-1, with 7 bases identical to TRBD2. The CDR3 contains 15 residues. Trimming at V came to 4 bases and at J to 7 bases, leaving 10 bases not matched to a gene. Germline values: CDR1 LNHNV, CDR2 YYDKDF (reference sequence). CDR3 coding DNA: TGTGCCACCAGCAAGCGGGGCTTGGTGAGGAATGAGCAGTTCTTC. Its protein product is CATSKRGLVRNEQFF. Supplemented by reference TRBV15 and TRBJ2-1, the full variable domain reads DAMVIQNPRYQVTQFGKPVTLSCSQTLNHNVMYWYQQKSSQAPKLLFHYYDKDFNNEADTPDNFQSRRPNTSFCFLDIRSPGLGDTAMYLCATSKRGLVRNEQFFGPGTRLTVL.

V and J are TRBV19 and TRBJ2-7, with 7 nucleotides matching TRBD1. Germline V lookup: CDR1 LNHDA, CDR2 SQIVND (reference sequence). The CDR3 runs 14 residues. V shed 3 bases and J 3 bases; nucleotides not matched to a gene: 5. The CDR3 region has the DNA TGTGCCAGTAGTATCGGGGCAGGGGGCTACGAGCAGTACTTC. Translated, it gives CASSIGAGGYEQYF.

V and J are TRBV6-5 and TRBJ1-2; possibly TRBD1 for D (6 bases). CDR1 is MNHEY, CDR2 SVGAGI, per germline. V was shortened by 8 bases and J by 8 bases, with 15 bases between the two germline ends. The CDR3 length is 12 residues. As DNA, the CDR3 is TGTGCCAGCTTGGCCCTTCAGGGGGGCTACACCTTC. Its translation is CASLALQGGYTF.

The V and J genes are TRBV4-1 and TRBJ2-3; D perhaps matches TRBD1 (6 bases). Germline values: CDR1 MGHRA, CDR2 YSYEKL. The V end lost 1 base, the J end lost 4 bases, and 12 bases lay between the germline ends. The CDR3 length is 15 residues. The CDR3 sequence is CASSQAPQGSDTQYF. In nucleotides, the CDR3 is TGCGCCAGCAGCCAAGCACCCCAGGGGTCAGATACGCAGTATTTT.

The chain uses TRBV7-2 and TRBJ1-1, with TRBD1 as a possible D gene (6 bases). V lost 1 base, J lost 5 bases, and 11 bases lay in between. CDR1 and CDR2 from the germline V gene are SGHTA and FQGNSA. There are 14 residues in the CDR3. CDR3 in DNA: TGTGCCAGCAGCTTAGGACAGGCCCCTACTGAAGCTTTCTTT. Amino acids: CASSLGQAPTEAFF.

This rearrangement joins TRBV19 to TRBJ2-7, with D uncertain. The V end lost 1 base, the J end lost 4 bases, and 8 bases lay between the germline ends. The CDR3 length is 13 residues. Germline V CDR1 and CDR2: LNHDA, SQIVND (reference sequence). The CDR3, as DNA: TGTGCCAGTAGTATAGGAGGAAATTACGAGCAGTACTTC. Residues: CASSIGGNYEQYF.

The chain links TRBV5-5 to TRBJ2-1; D remains ambiguous. The CDR3 length is 15 residues. Trimming removed 2 bases at V and 0 bases at J, with 9 bases between. Per the germline V gene, CDR1 is SGHKS and CDR2 is YYEKEE (reference sequence). The CDR3 DNA sequence: TGTGCCAGCAGCTTTAGCCCCAGCTCCTACAATGAGCAGTTCTTC. Its translation is CASSFSPSSYNEQFF.

The chain links TRBV9 to TRBJ2-5; no clear D gene. The CDR3 covers 14 residues. Germline values: CDR1 SGDLS, CDR2 YYNGEE. The V and J ends lost 3 bases and 5 bases respectively, with 14 bases between them. DNA of the CDR3: TGTGCCAGCAGCGCCGGGTTATTTGAGGAGACCCAGTACTTC. This codes for CASSAGLFEETQYF. The variable domain in full, completed from reference TRBV9 and TRBJ2-5, reads DSGVTQTPKHLITATGQRVTLRCSPRSGDLSVYWYQQSLDQGLQFLIQYYNGEERAKGNILERFSAQQFPDLHSELNLSSLELGDSALYFCASSAGLFEETQYFGPGTRLLVL.

The rearrangement uses TRBV9 and TRBJ1-2; 7 bases fit TRBD1. V dropped 0 bases and J dropped 3; count of bases not matched to a gene: 8. There are 16 residues in the CDR3. Germline V gene lookup returns CDR1 SGDLS and CDR2 YYNGEE. DNA of the CDR3: TGTGCCAGCAGCGTAGGGACCGGGACAGCCTACTATGGCTACACCTTC. This translates into CASSVGTGTAYYGYTF.

Comment on this clone: Sequence at one end of the junction differs from germline and may be a read error. The V gene is TRBV15, the J gene TRBJ1-2, with D unresolved. Germline V CDR1 and CDR2: LNHNV, YYDKDF (reference sequence). The CDR3 is made up of 13 amino acids. Here the CDR3 reads CATNRDTNYGYTF. Written as DNA, the CDR3 is TGTGCCACCAACAGAGATACTAACTATGGCTACACCTTC. Combining the CDR3 with reference TRBV15 and TRBJ1-2 gives the whole variable domain DAMVIQNPRYQVTQFGKPVTLSCSQTLNHNVMYWYQQKSSQAPKLLFHYYDKDFNNEADTPDNFQSRRPNTSFCFLDIRSPGLGDTAMYLCATNRDTNYGYTFGSGTRLTVV.

The chain couples TRBV9 to TRBJ2-1; 9 bases are shared with TRBD2. The CDR3 extends over 16 amino acids. Germline trimming cut 0 bases from V and 3 bases from J; bases unmatched to any gene: 4. Germline V gene lookup returns CDR1 SGDLS and CDR2 YYNGEE. The CDR3: CASSVVAGALYNEQFF. The CDR3 nucleotides read TGTGCCAGCAGCGTAGTAGCGGGAGCGCTCTACAATGAGCAGTTCTTC.

The chain recombines TRBV5-1 with TRBJ1-1; a possible D gene is TRBD1 (5 bases). Germline CDR1 SGHRS, CDR2 YFSETQ. V lost 4 bases to trimming and J lost 1 base, with 11 bases between them. CDR3 length: 14 residues. CDR3 DNA sequence: TGCGCCAGCAGCCGGACAACTCAGAACACTGAAGCTTTCTTT. Its protein is CASSRTTQNTEAFF.

The chain joins TRBV28 to TRBJ1-2; a weak D match, TRBD1 (5 bases). Trimming shortened V by 4 bases and J by 4 bases, and 16 bases separated the two germline ends. The CDR3 spans 15 residues. Germline V gene data show CDR1 as MDHEN and CDR2 as SYDVKM. The CDR3 DNA is TGTGCCAGCAGTTCACCCCTCCGGGGGGGCTATGGCTACACCTTC. This translates into CASSSPLRGGYGYTF.

The J gene is TRBJ2-3, the V gene TRBV10-2; D gene uncertain. Trimming took 7 bases from V and 2 from J, leaving 13 bases between them. Germline CDR1 and CDR2: WSHSY and SAAADI. The CDR3 consists of 14 residues. The DNA of the CDR3 is TGCGCCAGCACTACTGGTGCTTCCACAGATACGCAGTATTTT. It codes for CASTTGASTDTQYF.

V is TRBV5-8 and J is TRBJ2-3; 8 bases agree with TRBD1. The CDR3 has 16 amino acids. In germline, CDR1 is SGHTS, CDR2 YDEGEE. V shed 4 bases and J 5 bases; nucleotides not matched to a gene: 12. As DNA, the CDR3 is TGTGCCAGCAGCAGGTACAGGGGGATGTCAAGAGATACGCAGTATTTT. It encodes CASSRYRGMSRDTQYF.

This sequence joins TRBV5-1 and TRBJ2-7; D not resolved. Trimming stripped 0 bases from V and 3 bases from J, with 10 bases between. The CDR3 spans 14 residues. CDR1 is SGHRS and CDR2 is YFSETQ in the germline V gene. The CDR3 bases are TGCGCCAGCAGCTTGGATGGCAGAAACTACGAGCAGTACTTC. Its translation is CASSLDGRNYEQYF.

This chain joins TRBV5-6 and TRBJ2-5; TRBD2 aligns across 7 bases. The CDR3 has 15 amino acids. The germline V gene encodes CDR1 SGHDT and CDR2 YYEEEE. After removal of 4 bases from V and 2 bases from J, the junction contained 8 bases not matched to a gene. The CDR3 nucleotides read TGTGCCAGCAGCCTGGCGGGAGTGGGGCAAGAGACCCAGTACTTC. Protein: CASSLAGVGQETQYF.

The chain joins TRBV5-6 to TRBJ2-1; D perhaps matches TRBD2 (6 bases). Looked up from germline, CDR1 is SGHDT and CDR2 is YYEEEE. This CDR3 region has 13 residues. Trimming left V 4 bases short and J 10 bases short, with 15 bases between. The CDR3 DNA is TGTGCCAGCAGCGGGACTCTGGAGGGCGAGCAGTTCTTC. Its translation is CASSGTLEGEQFF.

The V and J genes are TRBV7-3 and TRBJ2-6; D uncertain. This CDR3 comprises 15 residues. Trimming pared 5 bases from V and 11 bases from J, leaving 19 bases between. Germline assignment: CDR1 SGHTA and CDR2 FQGTGA. In DNA, the CDR3 is TGTGCCAGCAGCGAAATCGGAGCTCCTAGAGACGTCCTGACTTTC. Its protein product is CASSEIGAPRDVLTF.

The genes are TRBV28 and TRBJ1-1; 9 bases align to TRBD1. The ends lost 5 bases at V and 3 bases at J; junction bases unmatched: 4. CDR1 is MDHEN and CDR2 is SYDVKM in the germline V gene. This CDR3 has 14 residues. This CDR3 is CASSRTGAYTEAFF. The CDR3 DNA follows: TGTGCCAGCAGTAGGACAGGGGCGTACACTGAAGCTTTCTTT.

The CDR3 loop reads CASRPRGQNYEQYF. In DNA form, the CDR3 reads TGTGCCAGTAGGCCCCGGGGACAGAACTACGAGCAGTACTTC. The gene calls are TRBV19 and TRBJ2-7; 7 bases agree with TRBD1. Germline V gives CDR1 LNHDA, CDR2 SQIVND (reference sequence). CDR3 length: 14 residues. Losses at the gene ends were 6 bases for V and 3 bases for J; bases not matched to a gene: 8.

The V call is TRBV5-1, the J call TRBJ1-3, with D tentatively TRBD1 (5 bases). CDR1 SGHRS and CDR2 YFSETQ come from the germline V gene. Trimming left V 2 bases short and J 4 bases short, with 13 bases between. This CDR3 contains 15 residues. The CDR3 nucleotides are TGCGCCAGCAGCTTCATATCGGGGGTCGGAAACACCATATATTTT. Translating gives CASSFISGVGNTIYF. Drawing the rest from reference TRBV5-1 and TRBJ1-3, the complete variable domain is KAGVTQTPRYLIKTRGQQVTLSCSPISGHRSVSWYQQTPGQGLQFLFEYFSETQRNKGNFPGRFSGRQFSNSRSEMNVSTLELGDSALYLCASSFISGVGNTIYFGEGSWLTVV.